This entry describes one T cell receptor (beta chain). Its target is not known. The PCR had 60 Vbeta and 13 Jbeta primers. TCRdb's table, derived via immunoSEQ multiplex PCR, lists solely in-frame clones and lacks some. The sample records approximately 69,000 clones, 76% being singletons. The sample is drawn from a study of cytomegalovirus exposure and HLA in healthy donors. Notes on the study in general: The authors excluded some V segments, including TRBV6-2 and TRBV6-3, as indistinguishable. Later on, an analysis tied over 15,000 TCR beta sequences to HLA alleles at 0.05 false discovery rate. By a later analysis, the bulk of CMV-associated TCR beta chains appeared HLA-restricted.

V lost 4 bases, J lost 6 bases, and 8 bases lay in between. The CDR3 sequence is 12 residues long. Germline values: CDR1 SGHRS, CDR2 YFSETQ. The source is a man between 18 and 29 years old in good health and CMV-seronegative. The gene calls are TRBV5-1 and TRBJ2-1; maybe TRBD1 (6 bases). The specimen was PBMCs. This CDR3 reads CASSQQGNEQFF. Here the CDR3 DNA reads TGCGCCAGCAGCCAACAGGGCAATGAGCAGTTCTTC.